Sequencing of this T cell receptor beta chain was carried out in a study of blood T cell repertoires in COVID-19. Study details: COVID-19 samples, acute and convalescent, were from the United States, Italy and Spain.

The V and J ends lost 5 bases and 4 bases, in that order; junction bases with no gene match: 6. Germline-derived CDR1 and CDR2 are SGHDT and YYEEEE. This CDR3 is 15 amino acids long. In the authors' methods: From reference gene primer amplification, estimates of nucleated cell counts were derived. Sequencing was performed with immunoSEQ multiplex PCR; in TCRdb, only in-frame clones are kept and a portion is missing. The V and J calls and clone size come from that table; D and trimming were worked out from the DNA. The profile shows roughly 350,000 clones, about 85% of them singletons. The sequence was collected from a woman aged 18-29 years with acute or convalescent COVID-19. Sequences were obtained from peripheral blood. V usage is TRBV5-6 and J usage is TRBJ2-5, with 12 nucleotides matching TRBD1. The CDR3 here is CASSRGTGGGETQYF. CDR3 bases: TGTGCCAGCAGTAGGGGGACAGGGGGCGGAGAGACCCAGTACTTC. The full variable domain, completed using reference TRBV5-6 and TRBJ2-5, is DAGVTQSPTHLIKTRGQQVTLRCSPKSGHDTVSWYQQALGQGPQFIFQYYEEEERQRGNFPDRFSGHQFPNYSSELNVNALLLGDSALYLCASSRGTGGGETQYFGPGTRLLVL.